The 17 T cell receptor beta chains reported below all come from one sample, sequenced in a study of shared clonotypes between healthy human individuals. The method was immunoSEQ multiplex PCR; TCRdb's version includes in-frame clones alone and lacks a portion of them. The sample yields 700,000 or so clones, roughly 70% seen once. The sequenced sample consisted of memory CD4+ T cells sorted from blood. Described subset: CD45RA-negative fraction. The receptor source for this set is a woman younger than 45 in good health.

The gene calls are TRBV28 and TRBJ2-2; 8 bases agree with TRBD2. V lost 7 bases to trimming and J lost 7 bases; unmatched junction nucleotides: 11. CDR1 and CDR2 from the germline V gene are MDHEN and SYDVKM. CDR3 size: 15 residues. The CDR3 region is CASTPAGVLGGELFF. CDR3 DNA sequence: TGTGCCAGCACACCAGCGGGAGTGTTGGGCGGGGAGCTGTTTTTT.

The chain couples TRBV2 to TRBJ1-5, with D unresolved. Germline assignment: CDR1 SNHLY and CDR2 FYNNEI. V lost 7 bases to trimming and J lost 3 bases, with 10 bases between them. The CDR3 contains 13 residues. CDR3 in DNA: TGTGCCAGCATGGAGCGGACCAATCAGCCCCAGCATTTT. Its translation: CASMERTNQPQHF.

The J gene is TRBJ2-5, the V gene TRBV25-1; the D is unclear. Germline values: CDR1 MGHDK, CDR2 SYGVNS. The CDR3 contains 13 residues. V was cut by 1 base and J by 4 bases, with 7 bases left in between. The CDR3 protein is CASSESVTETQYF. The CDR3 coding sequence is TGTGCCAGCAGTGAATCGGTGACAGAGACCCAGTACTTC.

As for this clone: The sample contains more than one DNA sequence encoding this CDR3. J is TRBJ1-2 and V is TRBV28, with D perhaps TRBD1 (6 bases). V lost 3 bases, J lost 3 bases, and 8 bases lay in between. The germline gives CDR1 MDHEN, CDR2 SYDVKM. The CDR3 spans 13 residues. The CDR3 region is CASSLGGDYGYTF. In nucleotides, the CDR3 is TGTGCCAGCAGTTTGGGGGGCGACTATGGCTACACCTTC.

This clone has at least ten counts. V usage is TRBV2 and J usage is TRBJ1-5; TRBD1 might be the D (6 bases). Germline V gives CDR1 SNHLY, CDR2 FYNNEI. V was trimmed by 4 bases and J by 6 bases, leaving 16 bases between them. This CDR3 contains 15 residues. The CDR3 DNA follows: TGTGCCAGCAGTGTAGGGGGGGCCCCGGGTCAGCCCCAGCATTTT. Translated: CASSVGGAPGQPQHF.

This clone was recorded once. The chain recombines TRBV7-2 with TRBJ2-1; the D gene is possibly TRBD2 (6 bases). CDR3 size: 12 residues. Per the germline V gene, CDR1 is SGHTA and CDR2 is FQGNSA. Trimming removed 5 bases at V and 7 bases at J, with 9 bases between. CDR3: CASSKLANEQFF. CDR3 in DNA: TGTGCCAGCAGCAAACTAGCAAATGAGCAGTTCTTC.

This clone was detected only a few times. This chain connects TRBV29-1 to TRBJ2-7; 7 nucleotides line up with TRBD1. CDR1 is SQVTM and CDR2 is ANQGSEA in the germline V gene. The CDR3 length is 13 residues. J gave up 4 bases and V 5 bases, and 8 bases lay outside the gene matches. DNA for the CDR3: TGCAGCGTTTCCGCCGGGACAGAATACGAGCAGTACTTC. This gives the protein CSVSAGTEYEQYF.

The chain uses TRBV6-5 and TRBJ2-3; D gene uncertain. Germline loops: CDR1 MNHEY, CDR2 SVGAGI. The V and J ends lost 0 bases and 4 bases respectively, with 8 bases between them. This CDR3 has 14 residues. The CDR3 DNA sequence: TGTGCCAGCAGTTACTCGTATTCCTCAGATACGCAGTATTTT. This encodes CASSYSYSSDTQYF.

The chain combines TRBV7-3 with TRBJ2-2; 16 bases are a match to TRBD2. CDR1 SGHTA and CDR2 FQGTGA come from the germline V gene. Germline trimming cut 6 bases from V and 6 bases from J; bases unmatched to any gene: 13. The CDR3 is 19 amino acids. This chain's CDR3 is CASSPSPGLAGGVAGELFF. The CDR3, as DNA: TGTGCCAGCAGTCCGTCCCCGGGACTAGCGGGAGGGGTCGCCGGGGAGCTGTTTTTT. Drawing the rest from reference TRBV7-3 and TRBJ2-2, the complete variable domain is GAGVSQTPSNKVTEKGKYVELRCDPISGHTALYWYRQSLGQGPEFLIYFQGTGAADDSGLPNDRFFAVRPEGSVSTLKIQRTERGDSAVYLCASSPSPGLAGGVAGELFFGEGSRLTVL.

About this clone itself: Other DNA sequences in this sample translate to the same CDR3. V gene TRBV19 combines with J gene TRBJ2-2; 7 bases align to TRBD2. Trimming took 8 bases from V and 5 from J; bases not matched to a gene: 5. Per the germline V gene, CDR1 is LNHDA and CDR2 is SQIVND (reference sequence). This CDR3 contains 13 residues. The CDR3, as DNA: TGTGCCAGTTCCGGGGGGAGGACCGGGGAGCTGTTTTTT. Its translation: CASSGGRTGELFF.

This chain connects TRBV11-2 to TRBJ2-1, with 11 positions matching TRBD2. The CDR3 totals 15 residues. Trimming removed 4 bases from V and 7 bases from J; junction bases left unmatched: 6. Germline V gene lookup returns CDR1 SGHAT and CDR2 FQNNGV. The CDR3: CASSSTSGRHNEQFF. The CDR3 bases are TGTGCCAGCAGCTCTACTAGCGGGAGACATAATGAGCAGTTCTTC.

This clone was observed a few times. The chain recombines TRBV4-2 with TRBJ1-3, with TRBD1 identical over 7 bases. Trimming took 0 bases from V and 0 from J; bases not matched to a gene: 8. This CDR3 region has 18 residues. CDR1 and CDR2 from the germline V gene are LGHNA and YNFKEQ. The CDR3 DNA sequence: TGTGCCAGCAGCCAAGAGTCAATAGCAGGGGGCTCTGGAAACACCATATATTTT. Translating gives CASSQESIAGGSGNTIYF.

The chain links TRBV19 to TRBJ2-2; D may match TRBD1 or TRBD2 (5 bases each). V dropped 10 bases and J dropped 4 bases, with 16 bases sitting between them. The CDR3 is 14 amino acids. CDR1 is LNHDA and CDR2 is SQIVND in the germline V gene (reference sequence). The CDR3 DNA reads TGTGCCACCCAGGCGTCGGGGCGCACCGGGGAGCTGTTTTTT. The encoded protein is CATQASGRTGELFF. Variable domain in full (rest from reference TRBV19 and TRBJ2-2): DGGITQSPKYLFRKEGQNVTLSCEQNLNHDAMYWYRQDPGQGLRLIYYSQIVNDFQKGDIAEGYSVSREKKESFPLTVTSAQKNPTAFYLCATQASGRTGELFFGEGSRLTVL.

This clone was seen only a few times. The V call is TRBV2, the J call TRBJ2-3; 7 positions match TRBD2. Germline CDR1 SNHLY, CDR2 FYNNEI. V lost 5 bases to trimming and J lost 4 bases; unmatched junction nucleotides: 9. CDR3 length: 15 residues. CDR3 protein: CASSTSGNGADTQYF. In DNA form, the CDR3 reads TGTGCCAGCAGTACAAGCGGGAACGGCGCAGATACGCAGTATTTT.

The chain uses TRBV28 and TRBJ2-7; 10 bases map to TRBD1. CDR3 length: 15 residues. Germline V gene sequence: CDR1 MDHEN, CDR2 SYDVKM. The V segment lost 4 bases and the J segment 5 bases; nucleotides outside the gene matches: 8. The CDR3 DNA reads as TGTGCCAGCAGTTCCACCGGACAGGGGGGAGACGAGCAGTACTTC. Residues: CASSSTGQGGDEQYF.

As to this clone: This specimen includes other DNA sequences encoding the same CDR3. V usage is TRBV7-9 and J usage is TRBJ1-1; D is undetermined. With 1 base removed from V and 1 base from J, the gap between germline ends came to 7 bases. From germline, CDR1 is SEHNR and CDR2 FQNEAQ (reference sequence). CDR3 length: 14 amino acids. The CDR3 sequence is CASSLEAENTEAFF. The CDR3 region has the DNA TGTGCCAGCAGCTTAGAGGCGGAGAACACTGAAGCTTTCTTT.

The chain carries TRBV7-3 and TRBJ2-1; TRBD2 agrees at 13 bases. The CDR3 length is 20 residues. V lost 1 base and J lost 0; bases outside the gene matches: 9. Germline-derived CDR1 and CDR2 are SGHTA and FQGTGA. The CDR3 protein is CASSLNRRGLAGSSYNEQFF. CDR3 sequence (DNA): TGTGCCAGCAGCTTAAATCGCCGGGGACTAGCGGGAAGCTCCTACAATGAGCAGTTCTTC.